The 9 T cell receptor beta chains below come from one sample, sequenced in a study of blood T cell repertoires in COVID-19. Here immunoSEQ multiplex PCR was the method, and the copy in TCRdb shows in-frame clones only, minus some. The sample shows 200,000 to 250,000 clones, about nine tenths of them seen only once. The specimen was peripheral blood. All receptors derive from a woman aged 50 to 60 with acute or convalescent COVID-19.

The chain uses TRBV7-9 and TRBJ2-5; TRBD1 is a possible D gene (6 bases). Germline V gene lookup returns CDR1 SEHNR and CDR2 FQNEAQ (reference sequence). CDR3 length equals 14 residues. The V and J ends lost 1 base and 5 bases respectively, with 11 bases between them. The CDR3 sequence is CASSLGTASETQYF. CDR3 bases: TGTGCCAGCAGCTTAGGGACAGCTTCGGAGACCCAGTACTTC.

In this sample, this clone turned up a few times. The chain joins TRBV14 to TRBJ1-2; D not resolved. Trimming removed 2 bases at V and 8 bases at J, with 9 bases between. The CDR3 contains 12 residues. Germline loops: CDR1 SGHDN, CDR2 FVKESK. The DNA for the CDR3 is TGTGCCAGCAGCCAATCGGGTGGGGGCTACACCTTC. Translation gives CASSQSGGGYTF. Supplemented by reference TRBV14 and TRBJ1-2, the full variable domain reads EAGVTQFPSHSVIEKGQTVTLRCDPISGHDNLYWYRRVMGKEIKFLLHFVKESKQDESGMPNNRFLAERTGGTYSTLKVQPAELEDSGVYFCASSQSGGGYTFGSGTRLTVV.

This sequence joins TRBV7-8 and TRBJ1-4; tentatively, D is TRBD1 (5 bases). Germline V gene sequence: CDR1 SGHVS, CDR2 FQNEAQ. Trimming took 5 bases from V and 7 from J, leaving 14 bases between them. This CDR3 is 14 amino acids long. This chain's CDR3 is CASSGGHGGEKLFF. For the CDR3, the DNA is TGTGCCAGCAGCGGTGGACATGGTGGTGAAAAACTGTTTTTT.

The chain uses TRBV4-3 and TRBJ2-7; D perhaps matches TRBD1 (6 bases). The germline V and J ends were trimmed by 6 bases and 6 bases, with 12 bases remaining between them. Germline CDR1 LGHNA, CDR2 YSLEER. The CDR3 runs 12 residues. The CDR3 DNA reads as TGCGCCAGCAGTCAAACAGGGCGCGAGCAGTACTTC. Translating it yields CASSQTGREQYF.

V gene TRBV6-2 or TRBV6-3 combines with J gene TRBJ2-2; D is uncertain. V was pared by 6 bases and J by 3 bases, with 11 bases between. The CDR3 is 14 residues long. Germline CDR1 reads MNHEY; CDR2 reads SVGEGT. The CDR3 is CASSGPIYTGELFF. Here the CDR3 DNA reads TGTGCCAGCAGCGGGCCCATATACACCGGGGAGCTGTTTTTT.

The chain has TRBV5-5 and TRBJ2-3; 12 bases map to TRBD2. This CDR3 region has 16 residues. Germline-derived CDR1 and CDR2 are SGHKS and YYEKEE (reference sequence). V shed 0 bases, J shed 5 bases, and the junction held 4 bases outside the gene matches. This chain's CDR3 is CASSLASGGAEDTQYF. In nucleotides, the CDR3 is TGTGCCAGCAGCTTGGCTAGCGGGGGGGCCGAAGATACGCAGTATTTT. The complete variable domain, with remaining parts taken from reference TRBV5-5 and TRBJ2-3, reads DAGVTQSPTHLIKTRGQQVTLRCSPISGHKSVSWYQQVLGQGPQFIFQYYEKEERGRGNFPDRFSARQFPNYSSELNVNALLLGDSALYLCASSLASGGAEDTQYFGPGTRLTVL.

The chain couples TRBV3-1 (or the pseudogene TRBV3-2) to TRBJ2-2; the D is unclear. The CDR3 runs 15 residues. Trimming stripped 0 bases from V and 5 bases from J, with 10 bases between. Per germline, CDR1 LGHDT and CDR2 YNNKEL (reference sequence). This CDR3 is CASSQDSGPTGELFF. In DNA form, the CDR3 reads TGTGCCAGCAGCCAAGACAGTGGTCCTACCGGGGAGCTGTTTTTT.

The chain recombines TRBV7-9 with TRBJ1-3, with D unresolved. The CDR3 totals 15 residues. V was shortened by 4 bases and J by 0 bases, with 10 bases between the two germline ends. The germline gives CDR1 SEHNR, CDR2 FQNEAQ (reference sequence). In DNA form, the CDR3 reads TGTGCCAGCAGCTCCACCTTCAGCTCTGGAAACACCATATATTTT. Translated, it gives CASSSTFSSGNTIYF.

The chain is built from TRBV12-3 or TRBV12-4 and TRBJ1-2, with a weak D call TRBD1 (6 bases). The CDR3 covers 12 residues. Trimming pared 11 bases from V and 4 bases from J, leaving 14 bases between. CDR3 residues: CALQTGGYGYTF. CDR3 DNA sequence: TGTGCCCTACAGACAGGAGGCTATGGCTACACCTTC.